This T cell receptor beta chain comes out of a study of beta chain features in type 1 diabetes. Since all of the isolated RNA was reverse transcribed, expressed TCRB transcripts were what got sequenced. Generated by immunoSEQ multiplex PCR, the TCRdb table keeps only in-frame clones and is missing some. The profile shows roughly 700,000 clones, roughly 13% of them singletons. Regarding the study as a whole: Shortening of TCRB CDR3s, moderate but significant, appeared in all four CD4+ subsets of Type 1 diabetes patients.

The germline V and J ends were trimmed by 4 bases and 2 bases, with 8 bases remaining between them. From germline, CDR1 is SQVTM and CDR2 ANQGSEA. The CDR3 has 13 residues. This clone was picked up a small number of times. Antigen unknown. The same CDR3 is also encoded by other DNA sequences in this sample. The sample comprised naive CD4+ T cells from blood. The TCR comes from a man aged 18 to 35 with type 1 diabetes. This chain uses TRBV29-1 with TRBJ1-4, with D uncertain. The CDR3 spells CSVVAGTNEKLFF. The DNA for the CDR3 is TGCAGCGTTGTGGCCGGGACTAATGAAAAACTGTTTTTT.